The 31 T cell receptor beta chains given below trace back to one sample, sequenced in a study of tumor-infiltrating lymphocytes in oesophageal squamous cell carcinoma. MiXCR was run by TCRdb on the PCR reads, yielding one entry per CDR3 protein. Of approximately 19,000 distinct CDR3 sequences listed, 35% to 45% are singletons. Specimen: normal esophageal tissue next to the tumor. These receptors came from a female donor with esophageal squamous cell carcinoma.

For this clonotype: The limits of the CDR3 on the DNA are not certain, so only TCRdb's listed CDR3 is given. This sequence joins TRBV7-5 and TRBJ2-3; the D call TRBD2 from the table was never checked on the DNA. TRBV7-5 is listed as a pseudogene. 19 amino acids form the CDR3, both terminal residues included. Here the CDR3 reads CISVPEAWEGARLNTEAFF.

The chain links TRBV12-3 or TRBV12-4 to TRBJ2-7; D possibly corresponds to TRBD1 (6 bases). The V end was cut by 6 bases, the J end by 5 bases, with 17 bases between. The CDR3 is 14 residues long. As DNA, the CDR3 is TGTGCCAGCAGCAGGGACACCCCCTTCCACGAGCAGTACTTC. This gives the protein CASSRDTPFHEQYF.

This CDR3 reads CASSLVYVEQYF. In nucleotides, the CDR3 is TGTGCCAGCAGCTTGGTTTATGTGGAGCAGTACTTC. The rearrangement joins TRBV7-4 to TRBJ2-7; unclear D gene. This CDR3 has 12 residues. CDR1 and CDR2 from the germline V gene are SGHVT and SQSDAQ. V lost 3 bases and J 7 bases, leaving 10 bases between the germline ends.

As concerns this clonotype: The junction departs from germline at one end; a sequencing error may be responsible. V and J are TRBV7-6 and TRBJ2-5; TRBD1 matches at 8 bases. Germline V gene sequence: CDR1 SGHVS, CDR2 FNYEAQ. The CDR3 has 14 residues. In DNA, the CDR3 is TGTGCTAGCAGCCCGACAGGGGCCCTCGAGACCCAGTACTTC. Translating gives CASSPTGALETQYF.

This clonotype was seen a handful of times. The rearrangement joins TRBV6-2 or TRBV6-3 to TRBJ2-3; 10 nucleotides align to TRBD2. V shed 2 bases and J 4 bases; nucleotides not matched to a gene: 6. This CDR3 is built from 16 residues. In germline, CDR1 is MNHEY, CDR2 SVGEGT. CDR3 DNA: TGTGCCAGCAGTTACCATACTACTAGCGGGGCAGATACGCAGTATTTT. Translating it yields CASSYHTTSGADTQYF.

CDR3 bases: TGTGCCAGCAGCTTGCTCGGGGGGGGACTAGACTACAATGAGCAGTTCTTC. Its translation is CASSLLGGGLDYNEQFF. V usage is TRBV5-5 and J usage is TRBJ2-1, with 8 bases matching TRBD2. Per germline, CDR1 SGHKS and CDR2 YYEKEE (reference sequence). CDR3 length: 17 residues. V lost 1 base, J lost 3 bases, and 9 bases stayed unmatched.

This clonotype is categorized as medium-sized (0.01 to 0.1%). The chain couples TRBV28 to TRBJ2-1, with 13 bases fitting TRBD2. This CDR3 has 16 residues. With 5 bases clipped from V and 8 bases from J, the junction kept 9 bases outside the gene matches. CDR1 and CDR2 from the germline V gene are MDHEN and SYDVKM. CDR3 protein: CASSPWTSGRRDEQFF. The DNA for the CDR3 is TGTGCCAGCAGTCCCTGGACTAGCGGGAGACGTGATGAGCAGTTCTTC.

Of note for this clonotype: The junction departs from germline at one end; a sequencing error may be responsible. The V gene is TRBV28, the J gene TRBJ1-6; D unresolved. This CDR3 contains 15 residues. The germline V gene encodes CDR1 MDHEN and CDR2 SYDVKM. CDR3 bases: TGTGCCAGCACTTTAGGTACAGTGACAAATTCACCCCTCCACTTT. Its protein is CASTLGTVTNSPLHF.

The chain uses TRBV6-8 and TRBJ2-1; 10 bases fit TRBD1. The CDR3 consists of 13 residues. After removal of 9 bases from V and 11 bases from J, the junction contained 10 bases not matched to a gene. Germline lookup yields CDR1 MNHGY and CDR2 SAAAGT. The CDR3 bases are TGTGCCAGTGGGACAGGGGACGAGGGAAAGCAGTTCTTC. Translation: CASGTGDEGKQFF.

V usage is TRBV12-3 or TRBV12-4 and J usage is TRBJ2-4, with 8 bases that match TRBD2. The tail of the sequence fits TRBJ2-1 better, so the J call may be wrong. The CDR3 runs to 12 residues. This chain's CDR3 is CASSLKRERQFF. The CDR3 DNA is TGTGCCAGCAGTCTGAAGCGGGAGAGGCAGTTCTTC.

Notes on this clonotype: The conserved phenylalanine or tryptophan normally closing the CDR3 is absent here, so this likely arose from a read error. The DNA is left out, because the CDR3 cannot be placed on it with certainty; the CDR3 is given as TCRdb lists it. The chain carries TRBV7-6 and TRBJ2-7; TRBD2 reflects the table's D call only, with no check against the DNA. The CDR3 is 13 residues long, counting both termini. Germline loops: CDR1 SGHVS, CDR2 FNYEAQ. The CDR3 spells CASSSDSPLHFGS.

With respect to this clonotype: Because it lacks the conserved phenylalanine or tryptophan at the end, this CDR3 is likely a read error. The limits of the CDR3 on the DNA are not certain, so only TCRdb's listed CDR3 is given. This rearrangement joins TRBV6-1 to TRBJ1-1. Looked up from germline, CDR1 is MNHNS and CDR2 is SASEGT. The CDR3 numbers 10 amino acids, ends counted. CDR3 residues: CASSEAVLDS.

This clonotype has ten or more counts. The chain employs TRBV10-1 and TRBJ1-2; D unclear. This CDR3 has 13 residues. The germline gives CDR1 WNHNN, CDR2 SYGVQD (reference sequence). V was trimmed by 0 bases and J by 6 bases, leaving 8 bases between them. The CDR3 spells CASSESGDHGYTF. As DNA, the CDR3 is TGCGCCAGCAGTGAGTCCGGGGATCATGGCTACACCTTC.

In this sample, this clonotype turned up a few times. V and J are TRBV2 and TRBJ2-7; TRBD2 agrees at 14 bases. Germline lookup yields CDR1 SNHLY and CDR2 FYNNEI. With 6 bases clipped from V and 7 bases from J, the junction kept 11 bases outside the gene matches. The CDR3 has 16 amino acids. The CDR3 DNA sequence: TGTGCCAGCAGCCTCACCGGGACTAGCGGGAGCGATGAGCAGTACTTC. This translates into CASSLTGTSGSDEQYF.

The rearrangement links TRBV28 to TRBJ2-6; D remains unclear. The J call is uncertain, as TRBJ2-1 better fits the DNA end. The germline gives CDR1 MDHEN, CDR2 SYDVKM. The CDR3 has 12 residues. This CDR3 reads CASSPQFGEQFF. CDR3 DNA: TGTGCCAGCAGTCCTCAGTTTGGTGAGCAGTTCTTC.

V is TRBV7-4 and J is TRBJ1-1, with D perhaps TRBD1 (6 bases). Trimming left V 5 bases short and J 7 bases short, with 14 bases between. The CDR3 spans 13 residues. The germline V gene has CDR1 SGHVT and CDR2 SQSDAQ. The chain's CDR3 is CASSLDSLREAFF. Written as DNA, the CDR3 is TGTGCCAGCAGCCTGGACAGTCTTCGTGAAGCTTTCTTT.

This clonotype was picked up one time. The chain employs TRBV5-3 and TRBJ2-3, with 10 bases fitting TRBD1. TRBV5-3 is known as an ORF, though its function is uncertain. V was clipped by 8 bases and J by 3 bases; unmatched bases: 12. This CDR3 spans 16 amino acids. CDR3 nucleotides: TGTGCCAGCAGAACGCCCGGGACAGGGGAAACAGATACGCAGTATTTT. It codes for CASRTPGTGETDTQYF.

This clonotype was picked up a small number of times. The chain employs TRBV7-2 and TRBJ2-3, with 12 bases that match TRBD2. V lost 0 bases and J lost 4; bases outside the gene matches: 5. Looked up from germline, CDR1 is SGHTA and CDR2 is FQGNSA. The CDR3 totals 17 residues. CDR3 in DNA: TGTGCCAGCAGCTTAGCGGCTAGCGGGGGGGCAGCAGATACGCAGTATTTT. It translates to CASSLAASGGAADTQYF. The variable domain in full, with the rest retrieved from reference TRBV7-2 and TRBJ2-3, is GAGVSQSPSNKVTEKGKDVELRCDPISGHTALYWYRQSLGQGLEFLIYFQGNSAPDKSGLPSDRFSAERTGGSVSTLTIQRTQQEDSAVYLCASSLAASGGAADTQYFGPGTRLTVL.

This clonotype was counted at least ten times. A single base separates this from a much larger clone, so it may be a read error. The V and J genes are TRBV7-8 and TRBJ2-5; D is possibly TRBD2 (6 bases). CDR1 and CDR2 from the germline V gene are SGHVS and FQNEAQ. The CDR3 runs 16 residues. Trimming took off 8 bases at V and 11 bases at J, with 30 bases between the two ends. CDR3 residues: CASSATAGGRYNEQYF. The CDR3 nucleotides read TGTGCCAGCTCCGCGACAGCCGGAGGGCGATACAATGAGCAGTACTTC. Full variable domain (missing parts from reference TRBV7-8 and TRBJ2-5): GAGVSQSPRYKVAKRGQDVALRCDPISGHVSLFWYQQALGQGPEFLTYFQNEAQLDKSGLPSDRFFAERPEGSVSTLKIQRTQQEDSAVYLCASSATAGGRYNEQYFGPGTRLLVL.

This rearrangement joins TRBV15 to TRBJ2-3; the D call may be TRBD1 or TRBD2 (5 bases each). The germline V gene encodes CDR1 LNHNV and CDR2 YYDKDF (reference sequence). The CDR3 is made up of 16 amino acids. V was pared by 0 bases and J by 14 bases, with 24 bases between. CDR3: CATSREGQTNTGELYF. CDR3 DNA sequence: TGTGCCACCAGCAGAGAGGGGCAAACGAACACCGGGGAGCTGTATTTT.

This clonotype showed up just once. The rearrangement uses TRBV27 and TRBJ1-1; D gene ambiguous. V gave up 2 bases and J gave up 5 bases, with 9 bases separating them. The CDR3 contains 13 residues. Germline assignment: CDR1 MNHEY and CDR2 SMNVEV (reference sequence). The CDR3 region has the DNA TGTGCCAGCAGTTTAACCAGAGGGACTGAAGCTTTCTTT. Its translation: CASSLTRGTEAFF.

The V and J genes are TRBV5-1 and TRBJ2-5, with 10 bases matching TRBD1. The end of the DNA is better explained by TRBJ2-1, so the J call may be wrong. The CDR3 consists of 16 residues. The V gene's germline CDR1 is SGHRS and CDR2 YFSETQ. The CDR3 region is CASSPQPGQGNNEQFF. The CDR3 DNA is TGCGCCAGCAGCCCACAACCGGGACAGGGGAACAATGAGCAGTTCTTC.

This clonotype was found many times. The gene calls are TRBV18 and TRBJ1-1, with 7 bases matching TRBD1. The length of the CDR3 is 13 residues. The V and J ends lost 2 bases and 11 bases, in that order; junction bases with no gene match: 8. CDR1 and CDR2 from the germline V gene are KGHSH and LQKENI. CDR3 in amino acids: CASSPETGVVAFF. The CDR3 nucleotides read TGTGCCAGCTCACCAGAAACAGGGGTTGTGGCTTTCTTT.

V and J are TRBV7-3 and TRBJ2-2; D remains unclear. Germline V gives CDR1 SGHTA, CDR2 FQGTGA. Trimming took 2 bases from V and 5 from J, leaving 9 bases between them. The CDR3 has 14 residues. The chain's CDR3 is CASSLFPPTGELFF. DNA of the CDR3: TGTGCCAGCAGCTTATTTCCACCAACCGGGGAGCTGTTTTTT.

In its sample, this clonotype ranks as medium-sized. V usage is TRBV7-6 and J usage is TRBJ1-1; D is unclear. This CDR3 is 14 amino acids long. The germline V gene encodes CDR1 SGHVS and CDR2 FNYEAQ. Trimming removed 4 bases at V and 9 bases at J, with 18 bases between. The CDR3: CASSSTRPGDKAFF. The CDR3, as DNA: TGTGCCAGCAGCTCAACCCGACCGGGCGACAAAGCTTTCTTT.

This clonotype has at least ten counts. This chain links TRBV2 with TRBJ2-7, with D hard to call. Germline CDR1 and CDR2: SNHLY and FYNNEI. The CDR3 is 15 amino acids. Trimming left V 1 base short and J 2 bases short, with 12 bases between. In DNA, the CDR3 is TGTGCCAGCAGTGAAGGCGGCGGCGGCACCTACGAGCAGTACTTC. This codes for CASSEGGGGTYEQYF.

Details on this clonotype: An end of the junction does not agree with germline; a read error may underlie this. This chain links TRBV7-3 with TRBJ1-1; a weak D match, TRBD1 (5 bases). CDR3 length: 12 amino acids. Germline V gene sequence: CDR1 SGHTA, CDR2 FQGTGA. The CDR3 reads CASSSPLGTQFF. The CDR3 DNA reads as TGTGCCAGCAGCTCTCCGTTAGGGACGCAGTTTTTT.

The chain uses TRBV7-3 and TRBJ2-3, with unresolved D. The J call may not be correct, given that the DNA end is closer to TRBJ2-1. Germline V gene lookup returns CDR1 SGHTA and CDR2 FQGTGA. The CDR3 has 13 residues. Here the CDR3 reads CASSLGDSLGQFF. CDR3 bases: TGTGCCAGCAGCTTAGGAGATAGTTTAGGGCAGTTCTTC.

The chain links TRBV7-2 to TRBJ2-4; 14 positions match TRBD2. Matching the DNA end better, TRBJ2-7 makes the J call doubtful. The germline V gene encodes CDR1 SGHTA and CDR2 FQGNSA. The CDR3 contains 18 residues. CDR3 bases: TGTGCCAGCAGCTTCCCGACTAGCGGGAGGGCATATGCTGGCGAGCAGTACTTC. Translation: CASSFPTSGRAYAGEQYF.

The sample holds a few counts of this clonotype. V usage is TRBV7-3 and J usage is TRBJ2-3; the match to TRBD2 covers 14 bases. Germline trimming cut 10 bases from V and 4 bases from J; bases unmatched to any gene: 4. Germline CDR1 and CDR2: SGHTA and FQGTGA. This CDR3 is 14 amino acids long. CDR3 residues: CANTGLAGADTQYF. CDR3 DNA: TGTGCCAATACGGGACTAGCGGGAGCAGATACGCAGTATTTT.

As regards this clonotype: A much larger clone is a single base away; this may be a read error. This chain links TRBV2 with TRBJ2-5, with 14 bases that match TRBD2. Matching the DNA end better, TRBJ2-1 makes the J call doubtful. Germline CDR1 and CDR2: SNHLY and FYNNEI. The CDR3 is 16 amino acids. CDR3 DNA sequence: TGTGCCAGCAGGGGGACTAGCGGGAGTCGCTCCTACGAGCAGTTCTTC. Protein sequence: CASRGTSGSRSYEQFF.